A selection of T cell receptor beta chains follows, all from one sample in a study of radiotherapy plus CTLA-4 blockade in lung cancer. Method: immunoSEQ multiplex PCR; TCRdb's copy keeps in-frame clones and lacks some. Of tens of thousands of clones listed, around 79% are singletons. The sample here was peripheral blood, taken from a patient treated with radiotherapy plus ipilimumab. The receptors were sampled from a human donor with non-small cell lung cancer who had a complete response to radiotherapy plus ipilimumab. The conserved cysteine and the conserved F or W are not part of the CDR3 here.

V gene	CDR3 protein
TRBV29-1	SVSGASGRGTYNEQF
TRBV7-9	ASSPGQGARNTEAF
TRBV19	ASSIGQDLEQF
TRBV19	ASSMFVNTEAF
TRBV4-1	ASSQAALETGTRNTEAF
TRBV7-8	ASSTVKGSPFLT
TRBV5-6	ASSAVGADEQY
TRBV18	ASSPGDREY
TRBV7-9	ASSFTQTALNTEAF
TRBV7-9	ASSRETHQPQH
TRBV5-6	ASSSQDRPPY
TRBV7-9	ASSLWDSNYGYT
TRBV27	ASSLRAGSDTQY
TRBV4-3	ASSPYRGQGEKLF
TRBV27	ASSLVAGGQPQH
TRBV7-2	ASSLARSGLGNIQY
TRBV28	ASSLYGQVQF
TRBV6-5	ASTRGGSTEAF
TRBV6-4	ASSDFSRDRGPPPTYGYT
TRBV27	ASSVTGGELF
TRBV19	ATGGEWATPDTQY
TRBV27	ARAHYT
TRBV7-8	ASSLSRISNQPQH
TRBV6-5	ASSYSDTRYGYT
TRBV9	ASSPSYSGAPSTTEAF
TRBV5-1	ASSLLAGPDTQY
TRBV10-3	AISGQGQGQPQH
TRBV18	ASSSNELSGNTIY
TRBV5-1	ASSYAGTSAAGQY
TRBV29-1	SVVPATGEDGYT
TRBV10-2	ASGGGGTNTGELF
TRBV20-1	SARDMGAAF
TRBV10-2	ASADRGRNTEAF
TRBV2	ASKRDQSVETQY
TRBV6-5	ASSYSSARQDTEAF
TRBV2	ASSEARGVNYGYT
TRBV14	ASRRGTGASGANVLT
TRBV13	ASSLRLAGGTDTQY
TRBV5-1	ASSPTGTRGSEEQF
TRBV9	ASSAYGGSYNEQF
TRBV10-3	AISDGAEETQY
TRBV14	ASSHSRGVWENEQY
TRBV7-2	ASSPDSQNLVAKNIQY
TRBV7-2	ASSLAGGNTEAF
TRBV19	ASTPRHSGLINEQF
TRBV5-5	ASSLGGFSYEQY
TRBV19	ASSRLDGVTGELF
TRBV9	ASTFGGTGGDGYT
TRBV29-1	SVVYGRGNYGYT
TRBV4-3	ASSQELSITDTQY
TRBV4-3	ASSQVSSGSGEQF
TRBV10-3	ATKEGTSGNTIY
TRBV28	ASSFPPRQGSEQY
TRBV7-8	ASRVTTSGGNQETQY
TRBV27	ASIRTVTSTDTQY
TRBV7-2	ASSPRTSGASDTQY
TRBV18	ASSPGARDRGRGSPLH
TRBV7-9	ASRREISTDTQY
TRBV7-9	ASSSLRQGNSNQPQH